The 20 T cell receptor beta chains given below trace back to one sample, sequenced in a study of shared clonotypes between healthy human individuals. The protocol was immunoSEQ multiplex PCR, while the TCRdb copy is restricted to in-frame clones and leaves out a portion. This table has around 1,900,000 clones, about 94% appearing once. It was CD45RO-negative cells, positively selected for CCR7, that made up naive CD8 cells, with terminally differentiated effector memory CD45RA+ cells excluded. Sequenced: naive CD8+ T cells from PBMCs. The origin of the receptors is a man younger than 35 in good health. Some clones in this sample may be carry-over from other donors' samples.

The chain combines TRBV18 with TRBJ2-1, with D maybe TRBD2 (5 bases). The CDR3 totals 16 residues. Germline lookup yields CDR1 KGHSH and CDR2 LQKENI. Trimming shortened V by 5 bases and J by 0 bases, and 14 bases separated the two germline ends. DNA of the CDR3: TGTGCCAGCTCAGGGTTAGCGACCCGCTCCTACAATGAGCAGTTCTTC. Its translation is CASSGLATRSYNEQFF.

V is TRBV5-1 and J is TRBJ2-1; a possible D gene is TRBD2 (6 bases). V lost 0 bases and J lost 9, with 13 bases in between. CDR1 is SGHRS and CDR2 is YFSETQ in the germline V gene. The CDR3 consists of 14 residues. The CDR3 DNA follows: TGCGCCAGCAGCTTGGATGGAGGGGTCACTGAGCAGTTCTTC. Protein product: CASSLDGGVTEQFF.

The gene calls are TRBV5-4 and TRBJ1-1; D remains unclear. Germline V CDR1 and CDR2: SGHNT, YYREEE (reference sequence). V gave up 0 bases and J gave up 1 base, with 7 bases separating them. The CDR3 sequence is 14 residues long. The CDR3 nucleotides are TGTGCCAGCAGCTTGGTGGCAGGGAACACTGAAGCTTTCTTT. Protein product: CASSLVAGNTEAFF. Full variable domain (rest looked up from reference TRBV5-4 and TRBJ1-1): ETGVTQSPTHLIKTRGQQVTLRCSSQSGHNTVSWYQQALGQGPQFIFQYYREEENGRGNFPPRFSGLQFPNYSSELNVNALELDDSALYLCASSLVAGNTEAFFGQGTRLTVV.

This chain uses TRBV7-3 with TRBJ2-2; D might be TRBD2 (5 bases). Trimming took off 7 bases at V and 1 base at J, with 10 bases between the two ends. This CDR3 contains 14 residues. The V gene's germline CDR1 is SGHTA and CDR2 FQGTGA. CDR3 DNA: TGTGCCAGCAAGAGGGATGTGAACACCGGGGAGCTGTTTTTT. Amino acid sequence: CASKRDVNTGELFF.

This chain links TRBV7-9 with TRBJ1-3, with 11 bases identical to TRBD1. Germline CDR1 is SEHNR and CDR2 is FQNEAQ (reference sequence). This CDR3 region has 18 residues. J lost 0 bases, V lost 5 bases, and 9 bases had no gene match. The CDR3 DNA reads as TGTGCCAGCAGCCCACCGGGACAGGGGGGCCTCTCTGGAAACACCATATATTTT. Amino acids: CASSPPGQGGLSGNTIYF.

Concerning this clone: The sample carries other DNA sequences with the same CDR3. V gene TRBV19 combines with J gene TRBJ1-2; a possible D gene is TRBD1 (5 bases). The CDR3 is made up of 13 amino acids. Deletions cut 1 base from V and 2 bases from J, with 5 bases between. Germline V gene sequence: CDR1 LNHDA, CDR2 SQIVND (reference sequence). CDR3 sequence (DNA): TGTGCCAGTAGTATAGGGGGGAACTATGGCTACACCTTC. Residues: CASSIGGNYGYTF.

The chain couples TRBV5-1 to TRBJ1-1; D unresolved. Germline-derived CDR1 and CDR2 are SGHRS and YFSETQ. The V gene lost 3 bases and the J gene lost 4 bases, with 13 bases spanning the gap. CDR3 size: 14 residues. The CDR3 is CASSWTGRGTEAFF. The CDR3 bases are TGCGCCAGCAGCTGGACGGGTAGAGGCACTGAAGCTTTCTTT.

Points on this clone: Other DNA sequences in this sample translate to the same CDR3. This rearrangement joins TRBV28 to TRBJ1-1; no clear D. Germline assignment: CDR1 MDHEN and CDR2 SYDVKM. The CDR3 sequence is 12 residues long. V was clipped by 2 bases and J by 4 bases, with 5 bases between them. The CDR3 DNA is TGTGCCAGCAGTTTAGGATCCACTGAAGCTTTCTTT. Protein sequence: CASSLGSTEAFF. Filled out from reference TRBV28 and TRBJ1-1, the complete variable domain reads DVKVTQSSRYLVKRTGEKVFLECVQDMDHENMFWYRQDPGLGLRLIYFSYDVKMKEKGDIPEGYSVSREKKERFSLILESASTNQTSMYLCASSLGSTEAFFGQGTRLTVV.

This chain links TRBV6-6 with TRBJ1-1, with D unclear. This CDR3 region has 15 residues. V was pared by 4 bases and J by 0 bases, with 12 bases between. CDR1 MNHNY and CDR2 SVGAGI come from the germline V gene (reference sequence). DNA of the CDR3: TGTGCCAGCAGTTTCCACTACAGTTTGAACACTGAAGCTTTCTTT. Translating it yields CASSFHYSLNTEAFF.

V usage is TRBV7-8 and J usage is TRBJ2-7; 7 bases map to TRBD1. Germline values: CDR1 SGHVS, CDR2 FQNEAQ. The trim removed 5 bases at V and 2 bases at J, leaving 6 bases unmatched. CDR3 size: 14 residues. CDR3: CASSPTGNPYEQYF. The DNA of the CDR3 is TGTGCCAGCAGCCCGACAGGGAATCCCTACGAGCAGTACTTC.

V gene TRBV13 combines with J gene TRBJ2-3; possibly TRBD2 for D (6 bases). Looked up from germline, CDR1 is PRHDT and CDR2 is FYEKMQ (reference sequence). The CDR3 covers 15 residues. Trimming left V 5 bases short and J 7 bases short, with 19 bases between. The CDR3 coding sequence is TGTGCCAGCAGCCCCCGGGACTCGATTAAAAATACGCAGTATTTT. Its protein product is CASSPRDSIKNTQYF.

V is TRBV27 and J is TRBJ2-3; D ambiguous. V was clipped by 3 bases and J by 10 bases, with 17 bases between them. From germline, CDR1 is MNHEY and CDR2 SMNVEV (reference sequence). CDR3 length equals 14 residues. CDR3 protein: CASSFIPVSGAQYF. CDR3 sequence (DNA): TGTGCCAGCAGTTTTATCCCGGTCTCAGGTGCGCAGTATTTT.

Of note for this clone: This sample also contains other DNA sequences that code for the same CDR3. The J gene is TRBJ2-7, the V gene TRBV4-2; D ambiguous. This CDR3 region has 15 residues. Germline V CDR1 and CDR2: LGHNA, YNFKEQ. Trimming took 0 bases from V and 0 from J, leaving 9 bases between them. CDR3: CASSQDLGSSYEQYF. The CDR3 nucleotides read TGTGCCAGCAGCCAAGATTTGGGCAGCTCCTACGAGCAGTACTTC.

CDR3 residues: CASSSFFEREGETQYF. DNA of the CDR3: TGTGCCAGTAGTTCCTTCTTTGAGCGGGAAGGTGAGACCCAGTACTTC. V usage is TRBV19 and J usage is TRBJ2-5, with TRBD2 matching 7 bases. The ends lost 5 bases at V and 5 bases at J; junction bases unmatched: 14. CDR1 and CDR2 from the germline V gene are LNHDA and SQIVND (reference sequence). CDR3 length: 16 residues.

The rearrangement uses TRBV6-6 and TRBJ2-7; possibly TRBD1 for D (6 bases). Germline V gene sequence: CDR1 MNHNY, CDR2 SVGAGI (reference sequence). The germline V and J ends were trimmed by 6 bases and 2 bases, with 14 bases remaining between them. CDR3 length: 14 amino acids. CDR3 region: CASSLGTYTYEQYF. DNA for the CDR3: TGTGCCAGCAGCCTTGGGACATATACCTACGAGCAGTACTTC.

The chain has TRBV7-9 and TRBJ1-1; perhaps TRBD1 as D (5 bases). This CDR3 is built from 13 residues. The V end was cut by 8 bases, the J end by 5 bases, with 15 bases between. The germline gives CDR1 SEHNR, CDR2 FQNEAQ (reference sequence). CDR3 nucleotides: TGTGCCAGCCTTCCGAAGGGGAGGACTGAAGCTTTCTTT. Translated: CASLPKGRTEAFF.

Comment on this clone: Other DNA sequences in this specimen translate into the identical CDR3. The gene calls are TRBV4-3 and TRBJ1-2, with TRBD1 identical over 10 bases. Trimming at V came to 3 bases and at J to 8 bases, leaving 12 bases not matched to a gene. CDR1 is LGHNA, CDR2 YSLEER, per germline. CDR3 length: 16 residues. The CDR3 loop reads CASSQGQDRGPAGYTF. The DNA of the CDR3 is TGCGCCAGCAGCCAGGGTCAAGACAGGGGGCCAGCCGGCTACACCTTC.

This clone has a single count. The chain recombines TRBV10-2 with TRBJ1-2, with unresolved D. The CDR3 extends over 12 amino acids. The germline V gene has CDR1 WSHSY and CDR2 SAAADI. Trimming stripped 3 bases from V and 6 bases from J, with 8 bases between. This CDR3 is CASSDRGNGYTF. Here the CDR3 DNA reads TGCGCCAGCAGTGACCGCGGAAATGGCTACACCTTC.

The table lists this clone with a count of one. This sequence joins TRBV15 and TRBJ2-1, with TRBD2 identical over 8 bases. V was clipped by 5 bases and J by 9 bases; unmatched bases: 6. The CDR3 has 13 amino acids. Per germline, CDR1 LNHNV and CDR2 YYDKDF (reference sequence). CDR3 DNA sequence: TGTGCCACCAGCCTACGGGAGGGCGTTGAGCAGTTCTTC. It specifies CATSLREGVEQFF.

This chain uses TRBV20-1 with TRBJ2-2, with D unclear. This CDR3 is built from 10 residues. Trimming shortened V by 6 bases and J by 4 bases, and 3 bases separated the two germline ends. The germline V gene encodes CDR1 DFQATT and CDR2 SNEGSKA (reference sequence). The CDR3 sequence: CSAFTGELFF. Here the CDR3 DNA reads TGCAGTGCCTTCACCGGGGAGCTGTTTTTT.